This T cell receptor beta chain was profiled in a study of blood T cell repertoires in COVID-19. The CDR3 sequence is 13 residues long. Trimming took 6 bases from V and 5 from J, leaving 10 bases between them. Per the study methods: Researchers report that nucleated cell counts were estimated from reference gene primer amplification. TCRdb's table, derived via immunoSEQ multiplex PCR, lists solely in-frame clones and lacks some. The D gene and trimming were derived from the DNA, and the V and J assignments and clone size from that table. This sample has fewer than 200,000 clones, with 77% found just once. This clone has a count of ten or more.

The chain recombines TRBV12-3 or TRBV12-4 with TRBJ2-2; a possible D gene is TRBD1 (5 bases). This clonotype was sampled from a man between 65 and 79 years old with acute or convalescent COVID-19. Sequencing was carried out using peripheral blood. The CDR3 DNA reads TGTGCCAGCAGAGAACAGGATACCGGGGAGCTGTTTTTT. It yields the protein CASREQDTGELFF.